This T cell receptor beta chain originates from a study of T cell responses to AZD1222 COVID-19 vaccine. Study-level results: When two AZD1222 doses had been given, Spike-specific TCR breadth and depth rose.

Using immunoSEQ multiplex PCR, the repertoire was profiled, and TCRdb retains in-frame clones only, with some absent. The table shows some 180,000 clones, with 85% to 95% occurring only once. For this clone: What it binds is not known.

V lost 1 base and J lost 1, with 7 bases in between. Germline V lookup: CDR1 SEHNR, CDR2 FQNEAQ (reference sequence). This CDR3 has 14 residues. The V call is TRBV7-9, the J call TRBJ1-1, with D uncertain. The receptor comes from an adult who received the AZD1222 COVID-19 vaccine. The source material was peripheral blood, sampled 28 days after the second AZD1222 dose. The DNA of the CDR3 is TGTGCCAGCAGCTTAGAATCGAGGAACACTGAAGCTTTCTTT. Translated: CASSLESRNTEAFF.